Listed below are T cell receptor beta chains from one sample, sequenced in a study. Generated by immunoSEQ multiplex PCR, the TCRdb table keeps only in-frame clones and is missing some. The sample comprises under 90,000 clones, roughly 95% of which are singletons, and less than 4.5% rests with the top ten. The sequenced material came from PBMCs. These receptor sequences come from a middle-aged man with rheumatoid arthritis. The CDR3 runs from the conserved cysteine through the conserved F or W. The D gene is left open where the match is weak. Clone size is shown for a subset of rows, as once, few, many or a class of expanded clone.

V	size	D	J	CDR3	DNA
TRBV5-1	-	-	TRBJ1-4	CASSLGSQGEKLFF	TGCGCCAGCAGCTTGGGGTCCCAAGGGGAAAAACTGTTTTTT
TRBV6-1	-	TRBD2	TRBJ2-1	CASSVRGAGGSYNEQFF	TGTGCCAGCAGTGTCCGGGGAGCGGGGGGCTCCTACAATGAGCAGTTCTTC
TRBV7-2	-	TRBD1	TRBJ2-7	CASSLSRDRSSYEQYF	TGTGCCAGCAGCTTAAGCCGGGACAGGTCCTCCTACGAGCAGTACTTC
TRBV7-8	-	TRBD2	TRBJ2-5	CASSLHRAGAYPNTRETQYF	TGTGCCAGCAGCTTACACCGGGCGGGAGCGTACCCAAATACAAGAGAGACCCAGTACTTC
TRBV5-1	-	-	TRBJ1-4	CASSSDRGGSKEKLFF	TGCGCCAGCAGCTCTGACCGGGGGGGCTCAAAGGAAAAACTGTTTTTT
TRBV2	-	-	TRBJ2-5	CASIRGTSNGETQYF	TGTGCCAGCATTCGGGGAACCTCAAATGGAGAGACCCAGTACTTC
TRBV27	-	-	TRBJ2-2	CASSFRAGPNTGELFF	TGTGCCAGCAGTTTCAGGGCAGGTCCCAACACCGGGGAGCTGTTTTTT
TRBV27	-	TRBD1	TRBJ1-5	CASSLLAEGAGQPQHF	TGTGCCAGCTCCTTACTCGCAGAGGGGGCGGGTCAGCCCCAGCATTTT
TRBV6-5	-	TRBD1	TRBJ1-1	CASSRGQERNTEAFF	TGTGCCAGCAGCAGGGGACAGGAAAGGAACACTGAAGCTTTCTTT
TRBV10-1	once	-	TRBJ2-7	CASSESRGAPYEQYF	TGCGCCAGCAGTGAGTCAAGGGGGGCCCCCTACGAGCAGTACTTC
TRBV7-9	-	-	TRBJ2-2	CASSFPGATGELFF	TGTGCCAGCAGCTTTCCGGGGGCCACCGGGGAGCTGTTTTTT
TRBV5-1	-	-	TRBJ1-1	CASSLEGVNTEAFF	TGCGCCAGCAGCTTGGAGGGGGTGAACACTGAAGCTTTCTTT
TRBV6-1	-	-	TRBJ1-5	CASSDYVGSNQPQHF	TGTGCCAGCAGTGATTATGTCGGTAGCAATCAGCCCCAGCATTTT
TRBV24-1	-	TRBD2	TRBJ2-2	CATSDRLATGELFF	TGTGCCACCAGTGATCGACTAGCTACCGGGGAGCTGTTTTTT
TRBV19	-	-	TRBJ1-1	CASSVTENTEAFF	TGTGCCAGTAGCGTCACAGAGAACACTGAAGCTTTCTTT
TRBV5-1	-	-	TRBJ2-4	CASSEDLAKNIQYF	TGCGCCAGCAGCGAGGACCTAGCCAAAAACATTCAGTACTTC
TRBV5-1	-	-	TRBJ1-5	CASSRDNPNQPQHF	TGCGCCAGCAGTCGAGACAACCCCAATCAGCCCCAGCATTTT
TRBV27	-	-	TRBJ1-2	CASRGTTNYGYTF	TGTGCCAGCAGGGGGACCACTAACTATGGCTACACCTTC
TRBV30	-	-	TRBJ2-5	CAWSGGLETQYF	TGTGCCTGGAGTGGCGGGTTGGAGACCCAGTACTTC
TRBV28	once	-	TRBJ2-6	CASVATSSGANVLTF	TGTGCCAGCGTGGCGACCAGCTCTGGGGCCAACGTCCTGACTTTC
TRBV7-9	-	-	TRBJ2-2	CASSLQGSGELFF	TGTGCCAGCAGCTTACAGGGGTCCGGGGAGCTGTTTTTT
TRBV28	-	-	TRBJ2-3	CASSLGGTSTDTQYF	TGTGCCAGCAGTTTGGGCGGGACTAGCACAGATACGCAGTATTTT
TRBV11-2	once	-	TRBJ2-7	CASSLDGTAGDEQYF	TGTGCCAGCAGCTTAGATGGGACAGCGGGCGACGAGCAGTACTTC
TRBV28	-	-	TRBJ1-5	CASRTNSNQPQHF	TGTGCCAGCAGAACAAATAGCAATCAGCCCCAGCATTTT
TRBV2	-	-	TRBJ1-5	CASGPQAGVQPQHF	TGTGCCAGCGGACCCCAGGCAGGGGTCCAGCCCCAGCATTTT
TRBV19	-	TRBD2	TRBJ2-2	CASNSGLAGSEELFF	TGTGCCAGTAATTCGGGCCTAGCGGGTTCGGAGGAGCTGTTTTTT
TRBV14	-	-	TRBJ1-3	CASSQDLVSPGNTIYF	TGTGCCAGCAGCCAAGATCTGGTTAGTCCTGGAAACACCATATATTTT
TRBV5-1	-	TRBD1	TRBJ1-3	CASSSSGQGYSGNTIYF	TGCGCCAGCAGCTCGTCCGGACAGGGCTACTCTGGAAACACCATATATTTT
TRBV10-3	-	-	TRBJ2-3	CAISEGPEVDTQYF	TGTGCCATCAGTGAGGGACCTGAGGTAGATACGCAGTATTTT
TRBV27	-	TRBD1	TRBJ1-1	CASRGGQNTEAFF	TGTGCCAGCAGAGGGGGCCAGAACACTGAAGCTTTCTTT
TRBV6-4	-	-	TRBJ1-6	CASSEEEGLALHF	TGTGCCAGCAGTGAAGAGGAGGGTTTGGCCCTCCACTTT
TRBV10-2	-	-	TRBJ2-1	CASGGGLAETYNEQFF	TGCGCCAGCGGTGGGGGGTTGGCGGAAACCTACAATGAGCAGTTCTTC
TRBV15	-	-	TRBJ2-1	CATSRDGNEQFF	TGTGCCACCAGCAGAGATGGCAATGAGCAGTTCTTC
TRBV5-1	-	TRBD2	TRBJ2-3	CASSLQLAGVDTQYF	TGCGCCAGCAGCTTGCAACTAGCGGGGGTGGATACGCAGTATTTT
TRBV2	-	-	TRBJ2-7	CASSELQGSSYEQYF	TGTGCCAGCAGTGAACTACAGGGTAGCTCCTACGAGCAGTACTTC
TRBV28	-	-	TRBJ1-3	CASSPPVGSGNTIYF	TGTGCCAGCAGTCCTCCGGTGGGCTCTGGAAACACCATATATTTT
TRBV19	-	TRBD1	TRBJ2-5	CASRTRDSGYQETQYF	TGTGCCAGTAGGACCCGGGACAGCGGATACCAAGAGACCCAGTACTTC
TRBV27	-	-	TRBJ2-1	CASSFDSPSYNEQFF	TGTGCCAGCAGTTTCGACTCCCCCTCCTACAATGAGCAGTTCTTC
TRBV6-6	-	-	TRBJ1-5	CASSYSGQPQHF	TGTGCCAGCAGTTACTCGGGTCAGCCCCAGCATTTT
TRBV5-5	-	TRBD1	TRBJ2-5	CASSGTGALAYQETQYF	TGTGCCAGCAGCGGGACAGGGGCCTTGGCCTACCAAGAGACCCAGTACTTC
TRBV2	-	-	TRBJ2-2	CAGKLDTANTGELFF	TGTGCCGGAAAACTCGACACCGCGAACACCGGGGAGCTGTTTTTT
TRBV4-3	-	-	TRBJ1-2	CASSQGAVPSGGYTF	TGCGCCAGCAGCCAAGGGGCAGTCCCCTCGGGTGGCTACACCTTC
TRBV9	-	-	TRBJ1-1	CASSAIGTPNTEAFF	TGTGCCAGCAGCGCCATAGGGACTCCCAACACTGAAGCTTTCTTT
TRBV5-5	-	TRBD2	TRBJ2-1	CASSFEREGLNEQFF	TGTGCCAGCAGCTTCGAGCGGGAGGGCCTCAATGAGCAGTTCTTC
TRBV5-4	once	-	TRBJ1-6	CASSFGPRDIGSSPLHF	TGTGCCAGCAGCTTTGGACCCCGGGACATAGGGTCCTCACCCCTCCACTTT
TRBV27	-	-	TRBJ1-5	CASSLRGGSQPQHF	TGTGCCAGCAGTCTTAGGGGGGGAAGTCAGCCCCAGCATTTT
TRBV7-9	-	-	TRBJ1-1	CASSSALHKNTEAFF	TGTGCCAGCAGCTCCGCCCTGCACAAGAACACTGAAGCTTTCTTT
TRBV9	once	-	TRBJ2-5	CASSVWGEQETQYF	TGTGCCAGCAGCGTATGGGGAGAACAAGAGACCCAGTACTTC
TRBV10-3	few	TRBD1	TRBJ1-5	CAISRTGEDQPQHF	TGTGCCATCAGTAGAACAGGGGAGGATCAGCCCCAGCATTTT